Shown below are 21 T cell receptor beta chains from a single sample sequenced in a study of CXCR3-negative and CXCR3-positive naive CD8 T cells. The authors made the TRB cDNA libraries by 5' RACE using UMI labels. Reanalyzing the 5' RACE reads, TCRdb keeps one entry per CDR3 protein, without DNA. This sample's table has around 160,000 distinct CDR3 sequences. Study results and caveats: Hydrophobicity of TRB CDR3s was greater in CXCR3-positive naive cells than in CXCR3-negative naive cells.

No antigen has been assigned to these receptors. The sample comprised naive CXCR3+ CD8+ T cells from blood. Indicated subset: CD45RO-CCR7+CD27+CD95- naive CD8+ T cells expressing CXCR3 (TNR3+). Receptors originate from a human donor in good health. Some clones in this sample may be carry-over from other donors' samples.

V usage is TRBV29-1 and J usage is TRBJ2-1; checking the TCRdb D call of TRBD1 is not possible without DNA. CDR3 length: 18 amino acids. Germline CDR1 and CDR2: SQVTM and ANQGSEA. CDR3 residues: CSVELFLPQRDSYNEQFF.

The CDR3 here is CASSLDLAGAGELFF. V and J are TRBV11-2 and TRBJ2-2; the TRBD1 assignment by TCRdb is unverifiable without DNA. The CDR3 covers 15 residues. Germline values: CDR1 SGHAT, CDR2 FQNNGV.

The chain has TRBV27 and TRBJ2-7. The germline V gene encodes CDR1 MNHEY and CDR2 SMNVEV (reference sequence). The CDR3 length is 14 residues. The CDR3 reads CASSLRESSYEQYF.

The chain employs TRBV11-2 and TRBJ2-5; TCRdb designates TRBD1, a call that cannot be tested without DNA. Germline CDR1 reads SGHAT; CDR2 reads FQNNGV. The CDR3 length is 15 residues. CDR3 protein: CASSLEYRASETRYF.

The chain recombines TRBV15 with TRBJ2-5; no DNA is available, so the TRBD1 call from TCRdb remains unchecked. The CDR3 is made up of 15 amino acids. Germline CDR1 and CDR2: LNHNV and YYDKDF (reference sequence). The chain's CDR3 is CATSRSGFTQETQYF.

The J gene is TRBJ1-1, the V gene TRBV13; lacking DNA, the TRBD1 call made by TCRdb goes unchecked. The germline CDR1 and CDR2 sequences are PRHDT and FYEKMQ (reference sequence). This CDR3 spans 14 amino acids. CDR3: CASSRTGGDTEAFF.

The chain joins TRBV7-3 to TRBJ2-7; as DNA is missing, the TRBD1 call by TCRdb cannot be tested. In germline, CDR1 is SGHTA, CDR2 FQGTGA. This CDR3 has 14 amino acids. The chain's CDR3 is CASSLTPGGHEQYF. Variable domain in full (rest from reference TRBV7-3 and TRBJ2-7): GAGVSQTPSNKVTEKGKYVELRCDPISGHTALYWYRQSLGQGPEFLIYFQGTGAADDSGLPNDRFFAVRPEGSVSTLKIQRTERGDSAVYLCASSLTPGGHEQYFGPGTRLTVT.

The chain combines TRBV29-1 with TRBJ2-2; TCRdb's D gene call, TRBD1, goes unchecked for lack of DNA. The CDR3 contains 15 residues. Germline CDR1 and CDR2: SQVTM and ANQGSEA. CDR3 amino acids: CSVEAGGAWPGELFF.

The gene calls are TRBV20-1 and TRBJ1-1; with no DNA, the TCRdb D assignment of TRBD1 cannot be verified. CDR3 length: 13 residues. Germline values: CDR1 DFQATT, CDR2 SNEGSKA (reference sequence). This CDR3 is CSARERTVTEAFF.

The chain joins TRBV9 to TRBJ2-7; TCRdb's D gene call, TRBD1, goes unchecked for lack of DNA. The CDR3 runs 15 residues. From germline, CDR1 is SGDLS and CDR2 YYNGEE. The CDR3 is CASSQGGGGTYEQYF.

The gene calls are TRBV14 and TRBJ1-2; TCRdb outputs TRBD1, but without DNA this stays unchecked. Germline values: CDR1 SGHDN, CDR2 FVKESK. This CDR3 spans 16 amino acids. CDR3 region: CASSQDYPTAGYGYTF. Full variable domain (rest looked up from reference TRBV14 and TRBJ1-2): EAGVTQFPSHSVIEKGQTVTLRCDPISGHDNLYWYRRVMGKEIKFLLHFVKESKQDESGMPNNRFLAERTGGTYSTLKVQPAELEDSGVYFCASSQDYPTAGYGYTFGSGTRLTVV.

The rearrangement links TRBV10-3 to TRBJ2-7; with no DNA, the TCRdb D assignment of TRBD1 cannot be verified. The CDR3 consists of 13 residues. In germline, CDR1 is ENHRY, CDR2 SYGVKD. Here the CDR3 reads CAIRSRGNYEQYF.

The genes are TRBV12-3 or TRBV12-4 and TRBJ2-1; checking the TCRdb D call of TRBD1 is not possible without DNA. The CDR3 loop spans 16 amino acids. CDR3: CASSVLGGGRNNEQFF.

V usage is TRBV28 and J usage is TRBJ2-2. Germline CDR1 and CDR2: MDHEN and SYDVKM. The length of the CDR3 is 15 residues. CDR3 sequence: CASSLLRSNTGELFF.

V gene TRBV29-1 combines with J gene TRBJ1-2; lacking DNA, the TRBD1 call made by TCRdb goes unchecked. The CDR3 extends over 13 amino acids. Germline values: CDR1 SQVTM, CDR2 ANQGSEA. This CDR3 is CSVLGQTNYGYTF.

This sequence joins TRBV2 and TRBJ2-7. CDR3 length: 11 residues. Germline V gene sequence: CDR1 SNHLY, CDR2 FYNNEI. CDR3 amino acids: CASSEDYEQYF.

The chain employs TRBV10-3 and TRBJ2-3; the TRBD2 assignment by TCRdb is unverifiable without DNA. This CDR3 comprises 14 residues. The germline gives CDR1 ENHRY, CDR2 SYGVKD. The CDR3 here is CAISRTENATPQYF.

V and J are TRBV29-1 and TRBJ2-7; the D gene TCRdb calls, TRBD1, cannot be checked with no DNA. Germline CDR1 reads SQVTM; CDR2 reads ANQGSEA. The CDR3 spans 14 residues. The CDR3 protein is CSVLGQGLWYEQYF.

CDR3 in amino acids: CSVLGGATEAFF. The chain employs TRBV29-1 and TRBJ1-1; TCRdb selects TRBD1, and the lack of DNA leaves this call unchecked. From germline, CDR1 is SQVTM and CDR2 ANQGSEA. The CDR3 consists of 12 residues. The full variable domain, completed using reference TRBV29-1 and TRBJ1-1, is SAVISQKPSRDICQRGTSLTIQCQVDSQVTMMFWYRQQPGQSLTLIATANQGSEATYESGFVIDKFPISRPNLTFSTLTVSNMSPEDSSIYLCSVLGGATEAFFGQGTRLTVV.

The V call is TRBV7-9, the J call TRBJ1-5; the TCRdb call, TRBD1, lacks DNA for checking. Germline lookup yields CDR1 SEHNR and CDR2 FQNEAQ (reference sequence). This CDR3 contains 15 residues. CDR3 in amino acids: CASSLRGQPDQPQHF.

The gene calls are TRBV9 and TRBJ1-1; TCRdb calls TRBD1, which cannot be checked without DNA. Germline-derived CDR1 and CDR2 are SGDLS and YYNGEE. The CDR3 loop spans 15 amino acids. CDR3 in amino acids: CASSPRTGVNAEAFF.